This paragraph covers one T cell receptor beta chain sequence. The antigen is unknown. At one boundary the junction diverges from the germline segment, which might be a read error. Constant-region priming of around 490 ng total RNA yielded TCR beta cDNA. Libraries of TCR beta came from three nested multiplex PCR rounds with slightly modified ARM-PCR. The first two PCR rounds used TRBV1-TRBV30 forward primers with a C-beta reverse primer, about 10 cycles each. TCRdb re-analysed the multiplex PCR reads in MiXCR, keeping a single row per CDR3 protein. Of approximately 190,000 distinct CDR3 sequences in the sample, around 85% were seen once. The entry originates in a study of tumor-infiltrating lymphocytes in primary liver carcinoma. The approximately 20-31 mg bulk tissue piece was not sorted before simultaneous RNA and DNA extraction. Whole-study results and caveats: Tumor region pairs overlapped more than did tumor-adjacent and tumor-blood pairs.

Germline V gene data show CDR1 as SGHNT and CDR2 as YENEEA. The CDR3 loop spans 17 amino acids. Sequencing was performed on tumor tissue from primary liver carcinoma. The chain joins TRBV11-3 to TRBJ1-2, with TRBD1 matching over 7 bases. This TCR derives from a man aged 40-49 years with primary liver carcinoma and hepatitis B virus infection. The CDR3 region has the DNA TGTGCCAGCAGCCCAACGGGACAGTCCTCATCTCAATCCGGCTACAACTTC. Its translation is CASSPTGQSSSQSGYNF.